This is a list of T cell receptor beta chains from one sample in a study of OX40 agonist ivuxolimab in advanced cancers. Sequenced by immunoSEQ multiplex PCR; TCRdb stores in-frame clones only, minus some. The sample yields tens of thousands of clones, around 83% seen once. The sample consisted of CD4+ or CD8+ T cells sorted from blood, taken in a trial of the OX40 agonist ivuxolimab. The receptors originated from an adult with an advanced solid tumor such as melanoma, head and neck, liver or kidney cancer. The CDR3 runs from the conserved cysteine through the conserved F or W. The D gene is left open where the match is weak. Expanded clones are given a class, and other clones once, few, many or no size at all.

clone_size	d_call	v_call	j_call	cdr3_length	cdr3_aa	cdr3_nt
-	-	TRBV7-8	TRBJ1-1	13	CASSLTPRWEAFF	TGTGCCAGCAGCTTAACGCCCCGGTGGGAAGCTTTCTTT
-	TRBD1	TRBV29-1	TRBJ2-5	13	CSVDGTVEETQYF	TGCAGCGTTGACGGGACAGTAGAAGAGACCCAGTACTTC
-	-	TRBV2	TRBJ2-7	13	CASIDPNVYEQYF	TGTGCCAGCATCGACCCCAACGTCTACGAGCAGTACTTC
once	-	TRBV19	TRBJ1-1	13	CASSLTENTEAFF	TGTGCCAGTAGTTTGACGGAGAACACTGAAGCTTTCTTT
once	TRBD1	TRBV28	TRBJ2-5	15	CASSPEPTGSETQYF	TGTGCCAGCAGTCCCGAGCCGACAGGGTCGGAGACCCAGTACTTC
-	TRBD2	TRBV7-3	TRBJ2-1	14	CASSPGTNNNEQFF	TGTGCCAGCAGCCCCGGGACTAATAACAATGAGCAGTTCTTC
-	-	TRBV21-1	TRBJ2-3	15	CASTEDRVFGDTQYF	TGTGCCAGCACCGAGGACAGGGTATTTGGAGATACGCAGTATTTT
-	TRBD1	TRBV4-1	TRBJ2-7	15	CASSQGSGQGHEQYF	TGCGCCAGCAGCCAAGGGTCGGGACAGGGACACGAGCAGTACTTC
-	TRBD2	TRBV28	TRBJ2-3	15	CASSFGLAGGDTQYF	TGTGCCAGCAGTTTCGGACTAGCGGGAGGAGATACGCAGTATTTT
-	TRBD1	TRBV6-5	TRBJ2-7	15	CASRRTGQGYNEQYF	TGTGCCAGCAGACGGACGGGACAGGGGTATAACGAGCAGTACTTC
few	TRBD1	TRBV2	TRBJ1-6	14	CASSEGGTVGLLHF	TGTGCCAGCAGTGAAGGGGGGACAGTGGGTCTCCTCCACTTT
-	TRBD2	TRBV19	TRBJ2-7	15	CASSIVAGGGDEQYF	TGTGCCAGTAGTATAGTTGCGGGAGGAGGGGACGAGCAGTACTTC
few	TRBD2	TRBV7-2	TRBJ2-4	13	CASRPSGRVIQYF	TGTGCCAGCAGGCCTAGCGGGAGGGTCATTCAGTACTTC
-	-	TRBV4-1	TRBJ1-2	15	CASSQDSGGGYGYTF	TGCGCCAGCAGCCAAGATTCCGGGGGCGGCTATGGCTACACCTTC
-	TRBD1	TRBV7-9	TRBJ2-2	16	CASSSPDRVNTGELFF	TGTGCCAGCAGCTCCCCAGACAGGGTGAACACCGGGGAGCTGTTTTTT
few	-	TRBV7-9	TRBJ2-7	14	CASSPTLGVHEQYF	TGTGCCAGCAGCCCCACTTTGGGAGTCCACGAGCAGTACTTC
-	-	TRBV6-5	TRBJ2-1	13	CAGQRDTHNEQFF	TGTGCCGGACAACGGGACACACACAATGAGCAGTTCTTC
-	TRBD1	TRBV28	TRBJ2-7	14	CASSWDRGRYEQYF	TGTGCCAGCAGTTGGGACAGGGGGCGGTACGAGCAGTACTTC
-	-	TRBV21-1	TRBJ2-1	15	CASSKVLAGVHEQFF	TGTGCCAGCAGCAAAGTGCTAGCGGGAGTCCATGAGCAGTTCTTC
-	-	TRBV5-1	TRBJ2-7	15	CASSPLGTNPYEQYF	TGCGCCAGCAGCCCACTCGGGACAAACCCCTACGAGCAGTACTTC
-	-	TRBV28	TRBJ1-1	15	CAGSLSATGSTEAFF	TGTGCCGGCAGTTTATCCGCGACAGGAAGCACTGAAGCTTTCTTT
-	TRBD1	TRBV28	TRBJ1-3	16	CASSPGDRGAGNTIYF	TGTGCCAGCAGCCCAGGGGACAGGGGGGCTGGAAACACCATATATTTT
-	-	TRBV27	TRBJ1-1	15	CASSLREGKNTEAFF	TGTGCCAGCAGTTTACGGGAGGGAAAGAACACTGAAGCTTTCTTT
-	TRBD2	TRBV6-7	TRBJ2-2	14	CASLGGRAPGELFF	TGTGCCAGCTTAGGCGGGAGGGCCCCCGGGGAGCTGTTTTTT
-	-	TRBV9	TRBJ2-1	13	CASSPRLEAEQFF	TGTGCCAGCAGCCCTCGACTAGAAGCTGAGCAGTTCTTC